The 17 T cell receptor beta chains listed next were all sequenced from one sample in a study of shared T cell receptors in the human thymus. Sequencing used immunoSEQ multiplex PCR; TCRdb keeps in-frame clones, though not all of them. The sample consists of about 660,000 clones, approximately 88% of them appearing once. These data were also reused for a study on human thymus T cells.

Sequences were obtained from thymocytes. The source of these receptors is a boy in the first two years of life with a congenital heart defect.

The chain employs TRBV7-9 and TRBJ1-1; no firm D call. Germline CDR1 and CDR2: SEHNR and FQNEAQ (reference sequence). V was clipped by 5 bases and J by 0 bases, with 10 bases between them. CDR3 size: 14 residues. CDR3 region: CASSRNGMNTEAFF. The CDR3, as DNA: TGTGCCAGCAGCCGTAACGGGATGAACACTGAAGCTTTCTTT.

A few counts support this clone. The gene calls are TRBV30 and TRBJ1-1; no clear D gene. The ends were cut back, 4 bases at V and 1 base at J, with 22 bases in the middle. The CDR3 sequence is 17 residues long. CDR1 is GTSNPN, CDR2 SVGIG, per germline (reference sequence). CDR3 residues: CAWKTGRVPAENTEAFF. As DNA, the CDR3 is TGTGCCTGGAAGACGGGAAGGGTACCCGCGGAGAACACTGAAGCTTTCTTT.

The chain is built from TRBV5-6 and TRBJ2-7; the match to TRBD2 covers 11 bases. This CDR3 comprises 14 residues. CDR1 is SGHDT and CDR2 is YYEEEE in the germline V gene. V lost 1 base, J lost 7 bases, and 4 bases stayed unmatched. CDR3 in amino acids: CASSLSSGRREQYF. CDR3 sequence (DNA): TGTGCCAGCAGCTTGTCTAGCGGGAGGCGGGAGCAGTACTTC.

J is TRBJ2-3 and V is TRBV2, with 15 positions matching TRBD2. This CDR3 region has 17 residues. V dropped 7 bases and J dropped 5; count of bases not matched to a gene: 10. In germline, CDR1 is SNHLY, CDR2 FYNNEI. The CDR3 DNA reads as TGTGCCAGCACACTGAGGACTAGCGGGAGGGCACTAGATACGCAGTATTTT. Its protein product is CASTLRTSGRALDTQYF.

The sample holds a few counts of this clone. V usage is TRBV7-9 and J usage is TRBJ1-5; D gene unclear. In germline, CDR1 is SEHNR, CDR2 FQNEAQ (reference sequence). This CDR3 has 17 residues. Trimming took 3 bases from V and 6 from J, leaving 21 bases between them. The CDR3 reads CASSFTDPRGESQPQHF. The CDR3 region has the DNA TGTGCCAGCAGCTTTACTGACCCACGGGGAGAGTCTCAGCCCCAGCATTTT. The full variable domain, its missing parts supplied by reference TRBV7-9 and TRBJ1-5, is DTGVSQNPRHKITKRGQNVTFRCDPISEHNRLYWYRQTLGQGPEFLTYFQNEAQLEKSRLLSDRFSAERPKGSFSTLEIQRTEQGDSAMYLCASSFTDPRGESQPQHFGDGTRLSIL.

This rearrangement joins TRBV4-1 to TRBJ2-7; TRBD2 matches 7 bases. Germline assignment: CDR1 MGHRA and CDR2 YSYEKL. CDR3 size: 18 residues. The V gene end was trimmed by 1 base and the J gene end by 2 bases; junction bases not matched to a gene: 14. CDR3 DNA sequence: TGCGCCAGCAGCCAAGGACCGGTGGGGCTAGCGGATCCCTACGAGCAGTACTTC. Amino acids: CASSQGPVGLADPYEQYF.

The gene calls are TRBV4-2 and TRBJ2-1, with 9 bases fitting TRBD2. The CDR3 consists of 16 residues. Germline lookup yields CDR1 LGHNA and CDR2 YNFKEQ. With 1 base clipped from V and 8 bases from J, the junction kept 9 bases outside the gene matches. The CDR3 here is CASSQGLGLAVDEQFF. The CDR3 DNA sequence: TGTGCCAGCAGCCAAGGCCTGGGACTAGCAGTGGATGAGCAGTTCTTC.

The chain links TRBV28 to TRBJ2-5, with 8 bases identical to TRBD2. Germline V gene sequence: CDR1 MDHEN, CDR2 SYDVKM. The trim removed 4 bases at V and 4 bases at J, leaving 5 bases unmatched. The length of the CDR3 is 14 residues. The CDR3 DNA follows: TGTGCCAGCAGTTCCAGCGGGAGACTAGAGACCCAGTACTTC. Its protein is CASSSSGRLETQYF.

The J gene is TRBJ2-2, the V gene TRBV4-3, with TRBD1 matching over 9 bases. V lost 3 bases to trimming and J lost 2 bases; unmatched junction nucleotides: 4. The CDR3 runs to 16 residues. Per the germline V gene, CDR1 is LGHNA and CDR2 is YSLEER. In nucleotides, the CDR3 is TGCGCCAGCAGCCAGCACAGGGGGCAAAACACCGGGGAGCTGTTTTTT. This translates into CASSQHRGQNTGELFF.

V gene TRBV6-5 combines with J gene TRBJ2-1, with TRBD2 identical over 10 bases. The CDR3 is 15 amino acids. Trimming cost V 3 bases and J 7 bases; bases outside gene matches: 6. Germline V gene sequence: CDR1 MNHEY, CDR2 SVGAGI. The chain's CDR3 is CASSYGLAGENEQFF. DNA of the CDR3: TGTGCCAGCAGTTATGGGCTAGCGGGAGAAAATGAGCAGTTCTTC.

This chain links TRBV27 with TRBJ2-3; D is possibly TRBD1 (6 bases). The CDR3 runs to 16 residues. Trimming took 6 bases from V and 4 from J, leaving 20 bases between them. Per germline, CDR1 MNHEY and CDR2 SMNVEV (reference sequence). The CDR3 bases are TGTGCCAGCAGGGGGGCGATTGGGCGCAGGGCAGATACGCAGTATTTT. Protein sequence: CASRGAIGRRADTQYF.

This clone has only one observation. The gene calls are TRBV27 and TRBJ2-7; tentative D call: TRBD1 (5 bases). The CDR3 is 14 residues long. Trimming cost V 4 bases and J 3 bases, with 13 bases left between them. Germline CDR1 MNHEY, CDR2 SMNVEV (reference sequence). CDR3 nucleotide sequence: TGTGCCAGCAGTTCCCAGGGCCTCCTCTACGAGCAGTACTTC. Its protein is CASSSQGLLYEQYF.

This clone was counted only a few times. The rearrangement joins TRBV28 to TRBJ2-7, with TRBD1 matching 7 bases. Germline CDR1 reads MDHEN; CDR2 reads SYDVKM. Unmatched junction bases numbered 9, after V lost 3 bases and J lost 4 bases. The CDR3 extends over 15 amino acids. The CDR3: CASSLVRGPNYEQYF. CDR3 DNA sequence: TGTGCCAGCAGTTTGGTGAGGGGGCCCAATTACGAGCAGTACTTC. The full variable domain, rest sourced from reference TRBV28 and TRBJ2-7, is DVKVTQSSRYLVKRTGEKVFLECVQDMDHENMFWYRQDPGLGLRLIYFSYDVKMKEKGDIPEGYSVSREKKERFSLILESASTNQTSMYLCASSLVRGPNYEQYFGPGTRLTVT.

This rearrangement joins TRBV19 to TRBJ2-7; D unresolved. Germline V CDR1 and CDR2: LNHDA, SQIVND (reference sequence). Trimming took off 6 bases at V and 2 bases at J, with 17 bases between the two ends. The length of the CDR3 is 15 residues. The CDR3 spells CASSRLRSTTYEQYF. The CDR3 DNA reads TGTGCCAGTAGCAGGCTTAGGTCGACCACCTACGAGCAGTACTTC.

The J gene is TRBJ2-3, the V gene TRBV6-1; possibly TRBD2 for D (6 bases). Per germline, CDR1 MNHNS and CDR2 SASEGT. The CDR3 is 13 amino acids. Trimming stripped 6 bases from V and 3 bases from J, with 10 bases between. The CDR3 region has the DNA TGTGCCAGCAGCGGGAGTCTAACAGATACGCAGTATTTT. It yields the protein CASSGSLTDTQYF.

The chain is built from TRBV7-2 and TRBJ1-5, with a tentative D call TRBD1 (6 bases). Trimming pared 1 base from V and 0 bases from J, leaving 16 bases between. This CDR3 has 18 amino acids. CDR1 is SGHTA, CDR2 FQGNSA, per germline. CDR3 sequence: CASSLGTAPGYSNQPQHF. DNA of the CDR3: TGTGCCAGCAGCTTAGGGACAGCCCCTGGCTATAGCAATCAGCCCCAGCATTTT.

J is TRBJ2-1 and V is TRBV29-1; 9 positions match TRBD1. The CDR3 totals 15 residues. Germline V CDR1 and CDR2: SQVTM, ANQGSEA. V shed 6 bases and J 3 bases; nucleotides not matched to a gene: 9. CDR3 DNA sequence: TGCAGCGTCGACAGGGGGAAGGAGGGCTACAATGAGCAGTTCTTC. This sequence encodes CSVDRGKEGYNEQFF.